The rows below give T cell receptor beta chains drawn from one sample of a study of T-cell reconstitution after alpha-beta-depleted transplantation in children. From the PCR reads, TCRdb called clonotypes with MiXCR, one entry per CDR3 protein. Here the sample spans 440,000 or so distinct CDR3 sequences, about 40% being singletons. The source was PBMCs, collected before TCRalphabeta/CD19-depleted stem cell transplant. Receptor source: a girl aged 2 to 10 with aplastic anemia, due to receive a stem cell transplant. Each CDR3 is given without its conserved first and last residue. The D gene is left open where the match is weak.

V	D	J	CDR3
TRBV7-3	TRBD1	TRBJ2-5	ASSPHRGRLETQY
TRBV27	TRBD2	TRBJ2-7	ATRFLAGRYEQY
TRBV5-4	TRBD2	TRBJ2-5	ASSFGTSQETQY
TRBV20-1	TRBD1	TRBJ1-5	SARDLDREAQPQH
TRBV7-6	TRBD2	TRBJ2-1	ASSPQLAEYNEQF
TRBV6-5	-	TRBJ2-7	ASSSRGYSSYEQY
TRBV2	TRBD1	TRBJ2-2	AIYTGDTGELF
TRBV11-1	TRBD1	TRBJ2-3	ASSLADRVITHTDTQY
TRBV27	TRBD2	TRBJ2-1	ASSPPGLAAPDEQF
TRBV20-1	TRBD2	TRBJ2-7	SSLAGALDEQY
TRBV10-3	TRBD2	TRBJ2-2	APGLASNTGELF
TRBV28	-	TRBJ2-7	ASSERFLSSYEQY
TRBV15	TRBD2	TRBJ2-1	ATSRARGSAGGGLYNEQF
TRBV5-1	TRBD2	TRBJ2-7	ASSGAGTIDYEQY
TRBV18	-	TRBJ1-3	ASSPIPRPVNSGNTIY
TRBV27	-	TRBJ2-1	ASSFTGGEQF
TRBV5-1	TRBD1	TRBJ1-1	ASSLGTGGSNTEAF
TRBV18	-	TRBJ1-5	ASSPFRAGEDQPQH
TRBV20-1	-	TRBJ2-1	SATTGTRSYNEQF
TRBV28	-	TRBJ2-3	ASSLLARDTQY
TRBV12-3/TRBV12-4	TRBD1	TRBJ1-2	ASTQDRVSYGYT
TRBV20-1	TRBD1	TRBJ2-3	SACRDRDTDTQY
TRBV28	TRBD1	TRBJ1-5	ASSRTGRSGNQPQH
TRBV20-1	-	TRBJ1-5	SAPAGAPNRNQPQH
TRBV27	-	TRBJ2-3	ASRDRKRGLDTQY
TRBV20-1	-	TRBJ2-5	SSVQSMTGETQY
TRBV7-9	-	TRBJ2-2	ASSVSARLKNTGELF
TRBV10-2	-	TRBJ1-1	ASSPQDLNTEAF
TRBV9	-	TRBJ1-2	ASSVVPGQNYGYT
TRBV5-1	TRBD1	TRBJ2-7	ASSLTGQPNYEQY
TRBV18	-	TRBJ1-2	ASSPSLTYGYT
TRBV5-1	-	TRBJ1-5	ASSFDWTQPQH
TRBV20-1	-	TRBJ1-2	SAHRYEPYGYT
TRBV20-1	-	TRBJ1-5	SARDLSQH
TRBV20-1	-	TRBJ2-2	SAVGSWGGELF
TRBV20-1	-	TRBJ1-5	SASFTGSSNQPQH
TRBV10-2	-	TRBJ2-2	ASSLIGSPGELF
TRBV20-1	-	TRBJ2-3	SARPPRDTGTLATQY
TRBV27	-	TRBJ1-3	ASSPRTDGNTIY
TRBV15	-	TRBJ2-2	ATSRDRRGGLNTGELF
TRBV20-1	-	TRBJ1-2	SETAQGSGYT
TRBV12-3/TRBV12-4	-	TRBJ2-7	ASSLTNSYEQY
TRBV30	TRBD1	TRBJ2-7	AWSVGQGADEQY
TRBV7-8	-	TRBJ1-1	ASSSPGTMNTEAF
TRBV2	-	TRBJ2-5	ASSAGEVQETQY
TRBV18	TRBD2	TRBJ2-7	ASSPWEAGGIVEQY
TRBV27	TRBD1	TRBJ2-5	ASSLRGQKTQY
TRBV4-2	-	TRBJ1-5	ASSQDSTANNQPQH
TRBV4-2	TRBD1	TRBJ2-6	ASSPRGQGSGANVLT
TRBV12-3/TRBV12-4	-	TRBJ2-3	ASSPTGYSDTQY
TRBV7-9	TRBD1	TRBJ1-4	ASSSSDRGREKLF
TRBV6-1	TRBD2	TRBJ2-7	ASSSTSGPAYEQY
TRBV5-1	-	TRBJ2-3	ASSSQGVQGDTQY
TRBV4-1	-	TRBJ2-2	ASSPGPQLPGELF
TRBV3-1	-	TRBJ1-3	ASSQDWQGGNTIY
TRBV11-2	-	TRBJ1-5	ASSLEQGYNQPQH
TRBV7-8	TRBD2	TRBJ2-7	ASSGTSGTYEQY
TRBV5-6	-	TRBJ2-3	ASSLVGIGTDTQY
TRBV9	-	TRBJ1-2	ASGKRPYYGYT
TRBV9	TRBD2	TRBJ2-3	ASSVGASGSTDTQY